The 8 T cell receptor beta chains presented below share a single source sample, sequenced in a study of CD8+ T cells in alopecia areata. Sequencing used cDNA as its template, made by extracting RNA and reverse transcribing it. Profiled with immunoSEQ multiplex PCR; TCRdb holds only in-frame clones, not every one. Here the sample spans around 29,000 clones, approximately 65% being singletons. Sequenced input: NKG2D-high CD8+ T cells sorted from blood. The receptors stem from a human donor with alopecia areata.

The chain carries TRBV11-2 and TRBJ2-7; D ambiguous. The CDR3 consists of 12 residues. V lost 5 bases, J lost 4 bases, and 9 bases lay in between. From germline, CDR1 is SGHAT and CDR2 FQNNGV. The CDR3 nucleotides read TGTGCCAGCAGCCGGTGGGGTTACGAGCAGTACTTC. Encoded protein: CASSRWGYEQYF.

This clone was seen only a few times. The CDR3 DNA reads as TGTGCCAGCACCCTTTCCGGGACAGGGGCCTACGAGCAGTACTTC. Residues: CASTLSGTGAYEQYF. The chain is built from TRBV13 and TRBJ2-7; TRBD1 agrees at 10 bases. The CDR3 sequence is 15 residues long. Looked up from germline, CDR1 is PRHDT and CDR2 is FYEKMQ (reference sequence). V was clipped by 7 bases and J by 2 bases; unmatched bases: 8.

This clone has just a few counts. V is TRBV29-1 and J is TRBJ2-7; D unclear. The CDR3 is 11 amino acids. Germline V gives CDR1 SQVTM, CDR2 ANQGSEA. With 2 bases removed from V and 3 bases from J, the gap between germline ends came to 5 bases. CDR3 DNA sequence: TGCAGCGTTGAATTCAACTACGAGCAGTACTTC. Amino acid sequence: CSVEFNYEQYF.

The chain joins TRBV2 to TRBJ2-7; TRBD1 matches 9 bases. V lost 5 bases and J lost 3; bases outside the gene matches: 8. This CDR3 spans 15 amino acids. CDR1 and CDR2 (germline): SNHLY, FYNNEI. The CDR3 spells CASSHPGQGFYEQYF. The CDR3 DNA reads as TGTGCCAGCAGTCACCCGGGACAGGGATTCTACGAGCAGTACTTC.

This clone occurred a few times. The V call is TRBV7-9, the J call TRBJ2-5; D may be TRBD1 or TRBD2 (5 bases each). From germline, CDR1 is SEHNR and CDR2 FQNEAQ (reference sequence). This CDR3 has 15 amino acids. Trimming pared 5 bases from V and 2 bases from J, leaving 15 bases between. CDR3 sequence reads: CASSPPGRGQETQYF. The CDR3 region has the DNA TGTGCCAGCAGCCCTCCGGGGCGAGGGCAAGAGACCCAGTACTTC.

The V and J genes are TRBV5-6 and TRBJ2-3; no clear D. The CDR3 is 13 amino acids. Looked up from germline, CDR1 is SGHDT and CDR2 is YYEEEE. Trimming removed 2 bases at V and 2 bases at J, with 6 bases between. Written as DNA, the CDR3 is TGTGCCAGCAGCTTATTGATCACAGATACGCAGTATTTT. Encoded protein: CASSLLITDTQYF.

This clone has just a few counts. The rearrangement joins TRBV27 to TRBJ2-7; D remains ambiguous. V lost 5 bases and J lost 2, with 10 bases in between. Germline CDR1 is MNHEY and CDR2 is SMNVEV (reference sequence). CDR3 length equals 13 residues. Written as DNA, the CDR3 is TGTGCCAGCAGTGACACAACTACCTACGAGCAGTACTTC. Protein product: CASSDTTTYEQYF.

This chain uses TRBV29-1 with TRBJ1-3; D possibly corresponds to TRBD1 (5 bases). The germline V gene encodes CDR1 SQVTM and CDR2 ANQGSEA. Trimming stripped 7 bases from V and 2 bases from J, with 12 bases between. The length of the CDR3 is 13 residues. This chain's CDR3 is CSAWGGAGNTIYF. CDR3 in DNA: TGCAGCGCCTGGGGGGGGGCTGGAAACACCATATATTTT.